This is a list of T cell receptor beta chains from one sample in a study of T cell responses to AZD1222 COVID-19 vaccine. Method: immunoSEQ multiplex PCR; TCRdb's copy keeps in-frame clones and lacks some. The table has some 100,000 clones, about 90% seen once. Sequenced material: peripheral blood, taken on day 0 of MenACWY control vaccination. Receptors were obtained from an adult in good health. CDR3s include the opening cysteine and the closing phenylalanine or tryptophan. A D gene is named only where the DNA matches it firmly. Size is stated for part of the rows, as once, few or many counts, or as a class when the clone is expanded.

>NA|TRBJ1-5|TRBV18|NA
TGTGCCAGCTCCCTCGCCCCTGGCGCTAGCAATCAGCCCCAGCATTTT
CASSLAPGASNQPQHF
>TRBD2|TRBJ2-1|TRBV4-2|NA
TGTGCCAGCAGCCAAGGGACAGGGACTAGCGGGGGGGCCTTAGATGAGCAGTTCTTC
CASSQGTGTSGGALDEQFF
>NA|TRBJ1-4|TRBV5-1|NA
TGCGCCAGCAGCTTGGTGGGTGGAGAAAAACTGTTTTTT
CASSLVGGEKLFF
>NA|TRBJ1-2|TRBV30|NA
TGTGCCTGGAGTGATGCAGGGGACTATGGCTACACCTTC
CAWSDAGDYGYTF
>TRBD1|TRBJ2-7|TRBV5-1|NA
TGCGCCAGCAGCTCCGAGGGACAGACAGCTTACGAGCAGTACTTC
CASSSEGQTAYEQYF
>NA|TRBJ2-7|TRBV6-5|once
TGTGCCACAAGTGGGACTTCGTCCTACGAGCAGTACTTC
CATSGTSSYEQYF
>TRBD1|TRBJ1-2|TRBV27|NA
TGTGCCAGCAGCCCGCTCGGGACAGTAGCTAACTATGGCTACACCTTC
CASSPLGTVANYGYTF
>TRBD2|TRBJ2-7|TRBV3-1/TRBV3-2|NA
TGTGCCAGCAGCCAACTCTGGGGGGAGGGCCCCTACGAGCAGTACTTC
CASSQLWGEGPYEQYF
>NA|TRBJ1-3|TRBV19|NA
TGTGCCAGTAGTCCCACAGGATATGGAAACACCATATATTTT
CASSPTGYGNTIYF
>NA|TRBJ2-5|TRBV2|NA
TGTGCCACCGGGACGGACTCCCAAGAGACCCAGTACTTC
CATGTDSQETQYF
>TRBD2|TRBJ2-5|TRBV13|NA
TGTGCCAGCAGCTTATTCCAAAGACTAGCGGGACCCCAAGAGACCCAGTACTTC
CASSLFQRLAGPQETQYF
>NA|TRBJ2-1|TRBV7-9|NA
TGTGCCAGCAGCACAGGGGGGGTTAGGCAGTTCTTC
CASSTGGVRQFF
>NA|TRBJ1-4|TRBV7-2|NA
TGTGCCAGCAGCTTAGATGCTAATGAAAAACTGTTTTTT
CASSLDANEKLFF
>NA|TRBJ1-5|TRBV6-1|once
TGTGCCAGCAGTGAAACAGGGATTCAGCCCCAGCATTTT
CASSETGIQPQHF
>TRBD2|TRBJ2-1|TRBV30|NA
TGTGCCTGGAGTGATGCTAGCGGGAACTTTTACAATGAGCAGTTCTTC
CAWSDASGNFYNEQFF
>NA|TRBJ2-3|TRBV5-1|NA
TGCGCCAGCAGCTTGGTCCGGGGTAGCACAGATACGCAGTATTTT
CASSLVRGSTDTQYF
>TRBD2|TRBJ2-5|TRBV7-3|NA
TGTGCCAGCAGCCTAGTAGCGGGGGACCTCCAAGAGACCCAGTACTTC
CASSLVAGDLQETQYF
>TRBD1|TRBJ1-4|TRBV5-5|NA
TGTGCCAGCAGCATGGGAGGGGGCCATGGGACTAATGAAAAACTGTTTTTT
CASSMGGGHGTNEKLFF
>NA|TRBJ1-1|TRBV7-9|NA
TGTGCCAGCAGCCCCCAGCAGGGCGGCACTGAAGCTTTCTTT
CASSPQQGGTEAFF
>NA|TRBJ1-3|TRBV5-1|NA
TGCGCCAGCAGCCTACAGGGAGGAGGAAACACCATATATTTT
CASSLQGGGNTIYF
>NA|TRBJ1-5|TRBV6-5|once
TGTGCCAGCAGGGCGGACACGAAAATCCCCCAGCATTTT
CASRADTKIPQHF
>NA|TRBJ1-5|TRBV28|NA
TGTGCCAGTATTTTGGGGGGCGGTAACCAGCCCCAGCATTTT
CASILGGGNQPQHF
>NA|TRBJ2-7|TRBV6-5|NA
TGTGCCAGCAGTTACTCGGGTAGAGGACCGCGCGAGCAGTACTTC
CASSYSGRGPREQYF
>NA|TRBJ1-1|TRBV6-5|NA
TGTGCCAGCAGTTACCCGAGATCGGGGGGCACTGAAGCTTTCTTT
CASSYPRSGGTEAFF
>NA|TRBJ1-4|TRBV7-2|NA
TGTGCCAGCAGCCCGAACGGTGTACCTAATGAAAAACTGTTTTTT
CASSPNGVPNEKLFF
>NA|TRBJ1-2|TRBV28|NA
TGTGCCAGCAGAAGGGACTTGGCGCACTATGGCTACACCTTC
CASRRDLAHYGYTF
>NA|TRBJ2-3|TRBV9|once
TGTGCCAGCAGCGTAGAGGGGGGGCGGGATACGCAGTATTTT
CASSVEGGRDTQYF
>NA|TRBJ1-2|TRBV5-6|NA
TGTGCCAGCAGCTTGGGTGGCCGAAACTATGGCTACACCTTC
CASSLGGRNYGYTF
>NA|TRBJ1-2|TRBV29-1|NA
TGCAGCGTTGTAGAAGGGGAATATGGCTACACCTTC
CSVVEGEYGYTF
>TRBD1|TRBJ2-2|TRBV3-1/TRBV3-2|NA
TGTGCCAGCAGCCAAGGGGACAGGAACACCGGGGAGCTGTTTTTT
CASSQGDRNTGELFF
>NA|TRBJ1-5|TRBV5-8|NA
TGTGCCAGCAGCTTGGAGTTGAGGGGTCAGCCCCAGCATTTT
CASSLELRGQPQHF
>NA|TRBJ1-3|TRBV28|NA
TGTGCCAGCAGTTTAACCCCGAGGGGGGGGACCATATATTTT
CASSLTPRGGTIYF
>TRBD1|TRBJ1-2|TRBV7-9|NA
TGTGCCAGCAGCTTAGCGGGACAGGGATATGGTGGCTACACCTTC
CASSLAGQGYGGYTF
>TRBD2|TRBJ2-2|TRBV7-2|NA
TGTGCCAGCAGCTTAGACCCAGCGGGAGTATCCCGGGAGCTGTTTTTT
CASSLDPAGVSRELFF
>NA|TRBJ2-5|TRBV13|NA
TGTGCCAGCAGCTTAGATGCGCTAAACCAAGAGACCCAGTACTTC
CASSLDALNQETQYF
>NA|TRBJ2-7|TRBV4-1|NA
TGCGCCAGCAGCCAACGGACAGACAGCTCCTACGAGCAGTACTTC
CASSQRTDSSYEQYF
>TRBD1|TRBJ2-3|TRBV10-2|NA
TGCGCCAGCAGCGCAACAGGGGTAGATACGCAGTATTTT
CASSATGVDTQYF
>TRBD1|TRBJ1-6|TRBV7-8|NA
TGTGCCAGCAGCCGCGGACAGGGGGGTTCACCCCTCCACTTT
CASSRGQGGSPLHF
>NA|TRBJ2-7|TRBV28|few
TGTGCCAGCAGTCCTTTTCTTCATCCCTACGAGCAGTACTTC
CASSPFLHPYEQYF
>TRBD1|TRBJ1-1|TRBV27|few
TGTGCCAGCAGTTATCGGACAGGCAACACTGAAGCTTTCTTT
CASSYRTGNTEAFF
>TRBD1|TRBJ1-4|TRBV27|once
TGTGCCAGCAGCCGCCCGATAGGCCGGGACAGGGGACCTAATGAAAAACTGTTTTTT
CASSRPIGRDRGPNEKLFF